These 5 T cell receptor beta chains originate from one sample sequenced in a study of early T cells in non-severe SARS-CoV-2 infection. MiXCR, applied by TCRdb to the 5' RACE reads, yields one record per CDR3 protein. The sample contains 85,000 to 120,000 distinct CDR3 sequences, 13% of which appear only once. The sample comprised whole blood. The source is an adult who was a healthcare worker with PCR-confirmed SARS-CoV-2 infection or an uninfected control (not recorded which).

This chain links TRBV7-6 with TRBJ2-3; D is possibly TRBD1 or TRBD2 (6 bases each). CDR3 length: 15 amino acids. V was pared by 5 bases and J by 4 bases, with 16 bases between. Per the germline V gene, CDR1 is SGHVS and CDR2 is FNYEAQ. CDR3 sequence reads: CASSDLLRGADTQYF. For the CDR3, the DNA is TGTGCCAGCAGCGACCTTTTGAGGGGGGCAGATACGCAGTATTTT.

This clonotype was detected ten times or more. CDR3 DNA: TGTGCCAGCAGTTTAGCAGCGATGGGCACAGATACGCAGTATTTT. This encodes CASSLAAMGTDTQYF. The V call is TRBV12-3 or TRBV12-4, the J call TRBJ2-3; D unclear. This CDR3 is 15 amino acids long. V was cut by 0 bases and J by 1 base, with 8 bases left in between.

This chain's CDR3 is CASSSYHPGLAVPDNEQFF. Here the CDR3 DNA reads TGTGCCAGCAGCTCATATCACCCGGGCCTAGCGGTCCCGGACAATGAGCAGTTCTTC. This chain joins TRBV7-6 and TRBJ2-1; the match to TRBD2 covers 7 bases. The CDR3 runs 19 residues. Losses at the gene ends were 4 bases for V and 5 bases for J; bases not matched to a gene: 20. Germline V lookup: CDR1 SGHVS, CDR2 FNYEAQ.

In its sample, this clonotype was seen once. In DNA, the CDR3 is TGTGCCAGCAGTCTGGGTGTTCAGGTTTCCGAGCAGTACTTC. It codes for CASSLGVQVSEQYF. The chain uses TRBV6-5 and TRBJ2-7, with D unclear. The germline V and J ends were trimmed by 5 bases and 6 bases, with 17 bases remaining between them. Germline-derived CDR1 and CDR2 are MNHEY and SVGAGI. The CDR3 runs to 14 residues.

The J gene is TRBJ2-1, the V gene TRBV29-1, with D tentatively TRBD2 (5 bases). V was cut by 2 bases and J by 0 bases, with 11 bases left in between. CDR3 size: 15 residues. Looked up from germline, CDR1 is SQVTM and CDR2 is ANQGSEA. This chain's CDR3 is CSVESGSSSYNEQFF. The CDR3 bases are TGCAGCGTTGAAAGCGGCTCAAGCTCCTACAATGAGCAGTTCTTC.